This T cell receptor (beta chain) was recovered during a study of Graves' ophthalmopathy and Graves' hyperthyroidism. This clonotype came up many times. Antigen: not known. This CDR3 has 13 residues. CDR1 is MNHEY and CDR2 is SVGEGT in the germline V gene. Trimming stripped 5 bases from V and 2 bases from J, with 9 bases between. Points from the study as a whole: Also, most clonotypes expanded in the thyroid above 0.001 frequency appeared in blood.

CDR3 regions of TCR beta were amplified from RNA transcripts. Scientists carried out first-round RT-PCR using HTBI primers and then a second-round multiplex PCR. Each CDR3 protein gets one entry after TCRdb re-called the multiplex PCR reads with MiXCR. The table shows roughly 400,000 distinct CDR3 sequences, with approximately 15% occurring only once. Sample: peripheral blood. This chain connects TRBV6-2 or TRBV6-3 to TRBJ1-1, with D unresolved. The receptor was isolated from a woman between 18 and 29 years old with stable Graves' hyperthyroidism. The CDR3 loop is CASSGDGNTEAFF. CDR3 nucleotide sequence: TGTGCCAGCAGTGGGGATGGAAACACTGAAGCTTTCTTT.